The clone carrying this TCR beta chain was observed a handful of times. Antigen unknown. These data originate in a study of shared clonotypes between healthy human individuals. Study-level findings and limits: What naive subsets generally showed was a larger estimated richness than memory subsets showed. The generation probabilities recorded for non-shared clonotypes fell below those of clonotypes shared by all four donors. Only blood was sampled; tissue repertoires likely differ. Genetic and exposure-history diversity was limited by the few donors.

The CDR3 covers 14 residues. CDR1 is KGHSH, CDR2 LQKENI, per germline. V lost 6 bases to trimming and J lost 4 bases, with 15 bases between them. Generated by immunoSEQ multiplex PCR, the TCRdb table keeps only in-frame clones and is missing some. The sample yields approximately 2,000,000 clones, 85% to 95% seen once. The chain has TRBV18 and TRBJ1-1; D ambiguous. Source material: naive CD4+ T cells from PBMCs. The subset: CD45RA+ positively selected. This receptor was identified in a man aged 18 to 29 in good health. Some clones in this sample may be carry-over from other donors' samples. CDR3 nucleotide sequence: TGTGCCAGCTCGGGCGGGTGGGTCGGCACTGAAGCTTTCTTT. It yields the protein CASSGGWVGTEAFF.